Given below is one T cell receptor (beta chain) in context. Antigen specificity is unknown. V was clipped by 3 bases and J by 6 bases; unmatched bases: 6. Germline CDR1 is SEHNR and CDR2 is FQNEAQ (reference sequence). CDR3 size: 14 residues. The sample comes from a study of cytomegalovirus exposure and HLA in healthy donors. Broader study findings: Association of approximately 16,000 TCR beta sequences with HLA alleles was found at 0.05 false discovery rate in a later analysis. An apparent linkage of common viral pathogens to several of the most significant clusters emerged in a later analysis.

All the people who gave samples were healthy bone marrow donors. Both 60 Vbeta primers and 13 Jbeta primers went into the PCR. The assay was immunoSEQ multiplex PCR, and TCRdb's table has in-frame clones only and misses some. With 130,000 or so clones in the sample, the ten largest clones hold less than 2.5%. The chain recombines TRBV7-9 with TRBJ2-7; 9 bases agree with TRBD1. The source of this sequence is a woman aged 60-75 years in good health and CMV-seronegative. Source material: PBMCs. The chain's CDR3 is CASSFGQGLGEQYF. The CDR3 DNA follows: TGTGCCAGCAGCTTCGGACAGGGGTTGGGCGAGCAGTACTTC.